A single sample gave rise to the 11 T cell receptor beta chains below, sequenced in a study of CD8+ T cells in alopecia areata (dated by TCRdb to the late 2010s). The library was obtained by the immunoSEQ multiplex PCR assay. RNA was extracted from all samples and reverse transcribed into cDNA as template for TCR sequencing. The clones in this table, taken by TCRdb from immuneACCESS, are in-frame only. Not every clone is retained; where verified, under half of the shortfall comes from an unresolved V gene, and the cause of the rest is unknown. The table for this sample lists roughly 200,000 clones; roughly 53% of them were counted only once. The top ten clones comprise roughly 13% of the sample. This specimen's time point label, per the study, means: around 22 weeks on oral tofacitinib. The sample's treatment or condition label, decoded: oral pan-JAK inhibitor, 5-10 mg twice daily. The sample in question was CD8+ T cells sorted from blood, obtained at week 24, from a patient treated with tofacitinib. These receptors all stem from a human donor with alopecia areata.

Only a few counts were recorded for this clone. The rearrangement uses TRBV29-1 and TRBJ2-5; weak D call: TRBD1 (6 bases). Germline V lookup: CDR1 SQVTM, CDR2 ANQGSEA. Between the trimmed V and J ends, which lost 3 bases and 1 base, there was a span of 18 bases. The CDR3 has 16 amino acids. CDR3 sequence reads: CSVDTDSEIGQETQYF. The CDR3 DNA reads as TGCAGCGTTGATACGGACAGCGAGATAGGCCAAGAGACCCAGTACTTC.

For the CDR3, the DNA is TGTGCCAGCAGTTACTCAGGGGGTGGCACTGAAGCTTTCTTT. Residues: CASSYSGGGTEAFF. This rearrangement joins TRBV6-6 to TRBJ1-1, with D possibly matching TRBD1 (6 bases). The CDR3 runs 14 residues. Trimming pared 0 bases from V and 4 bases from J, leaving 9 bases between. The germline V gene encodes CDR1 MNHNY and CDR2 SVGAGI (reference sequence).

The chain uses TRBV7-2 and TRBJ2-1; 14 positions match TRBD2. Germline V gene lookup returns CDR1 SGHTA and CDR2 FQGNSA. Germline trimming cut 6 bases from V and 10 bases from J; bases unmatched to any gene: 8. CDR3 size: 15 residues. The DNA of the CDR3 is TGTGCCAGCAGGTCTCAGACTAGCGGGGGGGCGGAGCAGTTCTTC. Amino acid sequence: CASRSQTSGGAEQFF.

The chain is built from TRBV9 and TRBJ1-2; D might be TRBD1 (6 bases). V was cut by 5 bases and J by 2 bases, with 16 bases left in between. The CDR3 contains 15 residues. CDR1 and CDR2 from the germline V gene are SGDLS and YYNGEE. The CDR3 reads CASSPYRDTNYGYTF. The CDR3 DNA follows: TGTGCCAGCAGTCCATACAGGGATACCAACTATGGCTACACCTTC.

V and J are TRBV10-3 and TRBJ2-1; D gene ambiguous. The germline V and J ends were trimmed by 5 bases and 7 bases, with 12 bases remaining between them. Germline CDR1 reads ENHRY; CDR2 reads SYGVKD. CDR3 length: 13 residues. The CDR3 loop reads CAISRERENEQFF. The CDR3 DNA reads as TGTGCCATCAGTCGCGAGCGTGAAAATGAGCAGTTCTTC.

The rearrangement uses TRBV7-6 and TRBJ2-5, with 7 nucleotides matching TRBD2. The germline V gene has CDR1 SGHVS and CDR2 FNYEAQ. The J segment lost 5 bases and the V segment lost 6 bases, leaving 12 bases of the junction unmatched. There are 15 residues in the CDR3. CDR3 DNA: TGTGCCAGCAGTCTCTCCCCCGGAGCGGGGGAGACCCAGTACTTC. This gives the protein CASSLSPGAGETQYF.

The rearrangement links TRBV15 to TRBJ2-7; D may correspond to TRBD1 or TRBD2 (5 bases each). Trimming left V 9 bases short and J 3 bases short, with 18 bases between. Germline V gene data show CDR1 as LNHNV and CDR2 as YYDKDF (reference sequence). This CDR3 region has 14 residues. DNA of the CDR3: TGTGCCACTGGGACCGATACGGCGAACTACGAGCAGTACTTC. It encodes CATGTDTANYEQYF.

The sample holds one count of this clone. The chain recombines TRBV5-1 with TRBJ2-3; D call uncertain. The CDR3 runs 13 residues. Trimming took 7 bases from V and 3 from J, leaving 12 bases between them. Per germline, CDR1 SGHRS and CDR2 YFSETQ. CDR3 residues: CASYWAPTDTQYF. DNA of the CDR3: TGCGCCAGCTATTGGGCCCCGACAGATACGCAGTATTTT.

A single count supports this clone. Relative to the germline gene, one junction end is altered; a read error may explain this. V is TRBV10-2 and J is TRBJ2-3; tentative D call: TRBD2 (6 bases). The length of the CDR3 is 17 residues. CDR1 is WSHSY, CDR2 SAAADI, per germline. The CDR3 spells CASSESTGTRLWDTQYF. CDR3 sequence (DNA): TGCGCCAGCAGCGAGTCGACCGGGACTCGGCTCTGGGATACGCAGTATTTT.

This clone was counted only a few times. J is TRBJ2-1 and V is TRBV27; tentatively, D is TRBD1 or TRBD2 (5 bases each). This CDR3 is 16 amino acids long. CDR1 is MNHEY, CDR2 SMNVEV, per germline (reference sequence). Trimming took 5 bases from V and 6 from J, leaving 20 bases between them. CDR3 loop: CASSPSSGDGGNEQFF. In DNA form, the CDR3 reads TGTGCCAGCAGTCCCTCGTCCGGGGATGGGGGCAATGAGCAGTTCTTC.

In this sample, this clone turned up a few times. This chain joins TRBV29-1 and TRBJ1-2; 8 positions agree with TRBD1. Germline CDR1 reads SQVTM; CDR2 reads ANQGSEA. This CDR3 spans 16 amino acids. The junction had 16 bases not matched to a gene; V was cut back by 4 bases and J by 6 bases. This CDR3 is CSVVSEVARGRDGYTF. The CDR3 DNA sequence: TGCAGCGTTGTAAGCGAGGTGGCCAGGGGGCGCGATGGCTACACCTTC.